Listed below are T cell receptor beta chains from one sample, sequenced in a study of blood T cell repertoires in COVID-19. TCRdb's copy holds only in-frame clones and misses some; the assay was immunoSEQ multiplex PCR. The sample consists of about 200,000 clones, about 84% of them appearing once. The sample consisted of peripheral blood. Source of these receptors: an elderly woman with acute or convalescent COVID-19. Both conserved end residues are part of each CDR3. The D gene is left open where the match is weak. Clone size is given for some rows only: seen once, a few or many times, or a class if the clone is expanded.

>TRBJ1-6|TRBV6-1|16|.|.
CASIEVGGIGNSPLHF
TGTGCCAGCATTGAGGTGGGAGGGATTGGTAATTCACCCCTCCACTTT
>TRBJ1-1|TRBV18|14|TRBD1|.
CASSQGQENTEAFF
TGTGCCAGCTCCCAGGGACAGGAGAACACTGAAGCTTTCTTT
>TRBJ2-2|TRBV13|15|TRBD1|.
CASSKRQGYTGELFF
TGTGCCAGCAGCAAGAGACAGGGCTACACCGGGGAGCTGTTTTTT
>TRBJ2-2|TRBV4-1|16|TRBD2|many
CASSQGSGTYTGELFF
TGCGCCAGCAGCCAGGGTAGCGGGACCTACACCGGGGAGCTGTTTTTT
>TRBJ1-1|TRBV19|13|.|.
CASSIGTATEAFF
TGTGCCAGTAGTATAGGGACAGCCACTGAAGCTTTCTTT
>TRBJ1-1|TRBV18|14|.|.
CASSSQGANTEAFF
TGTGCCAGCTCCTCCCAAGGGGCGAACACTGAAGCTTTCTTT
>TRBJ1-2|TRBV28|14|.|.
CASRPGGEGIGYTF
TGTGCCAGCAGACCTGGGGGGGAAGGCATCGGCTACACCTTC
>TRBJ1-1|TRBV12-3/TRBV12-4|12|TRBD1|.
CASSPDRVVAFF
TGTGCCAGCAGCCCTGACAGGGTCGTAGCTTTCTTT
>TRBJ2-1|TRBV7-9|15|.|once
CASSHTGNSNNEQFF
TGTGCCAGCAGCCATACAGGAAATAGCAACAATGAGCAGTTCTTC
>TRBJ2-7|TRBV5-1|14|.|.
CASSKDRTLSEQYF
TGCGCCAGCAGCAAGGACAGAACTCTCTCCGAGCAGTACTTC
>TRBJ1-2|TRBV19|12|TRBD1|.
CASSRTGDGYTF
TGTGCCAGTAGCCGGACAGGGGATGGCTACACCTTC
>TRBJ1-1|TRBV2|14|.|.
CASLPTRGNTEAFF
TGTGCCAGCTTGCCAACCCGGGGAAACACTGAAGCTTTCTTT
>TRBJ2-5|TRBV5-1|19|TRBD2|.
CASSSLAGSGGPSQETQYF
TGCGCCAGCAGCTCGTTGGCCGGTAGCGGGGGGCCCTCACAAGAGACCCAGTACTTC
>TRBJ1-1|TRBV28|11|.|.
CAAQTNTEAFF
TGTGCTGCACAGACCAACACTGAAGCTTTCTTT
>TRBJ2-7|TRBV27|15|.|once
CASSLGGNRAYEQYF
TGTGCCAGCAGTTTAGGGGGCAACAGGGCCTACGAGCAGTACTTC
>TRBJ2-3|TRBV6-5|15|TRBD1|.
CASRIGQGFTDTQYF
TGTGCCAGCAGAATTGGACAGGGTTTCACAGATACGCAGTATTTT
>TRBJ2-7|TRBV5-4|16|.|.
CASSPAPGTSFGEQYF
TGTGCCAGCAGCCCGGCCCCCGGGACATCCTTTGGGGAGCAGTACTTC
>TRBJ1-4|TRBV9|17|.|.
CASSIGVGGGDNEKLFF
TGTGCCAGCAGCATCGGAGTGGGCGGAGGGGACAATGAAAAACTGTTTTTT
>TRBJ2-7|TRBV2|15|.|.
CASSTGRTTSYEQYF
TGTGCCAGCAGTACCGGTAGGACTACCTCCTACGAGCAGTACTTC
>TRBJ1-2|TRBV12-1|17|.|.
CASSRRGTWYENYGYTF
TGTGCCAGCAGCCGTAGGGGCACCTGGTACGAAAACTATGGCTACACCTTC
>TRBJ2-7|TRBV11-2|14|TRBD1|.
CASSRQGSVNEQYF
TGTGCCAGCAGCAGACAGGGGTCCGTCAACGAGCAGTACTTC
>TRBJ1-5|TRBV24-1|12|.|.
CATSEQNQPQHF
TGTGCCACCAGTGAGCAGAATCAGCCCCAGCATTTT
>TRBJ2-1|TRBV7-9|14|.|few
CASSLGGDYNEQFF
TGTGCCAGCAGCCTGGGGGGAGATTACAATGAGCAGTTCTTC
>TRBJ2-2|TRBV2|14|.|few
CASSVSTNTGELFF
TGTGCCAGCAGTGTTTCAACGAACACCGGGGAGCTGTTTTTT
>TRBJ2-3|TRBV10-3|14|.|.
CAISEGFAADTQYF
TGTGCCATCAGTGAGGGCTTCGCGGCAGATACGCAGTATTTT
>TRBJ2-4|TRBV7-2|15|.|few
CASSKGQKAKNIQYF
TGTGCCAGCAGCAAAGGACAGAAAGCTAAAAACATTCAGTACTTC
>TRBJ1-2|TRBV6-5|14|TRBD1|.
CASRAGQGFGGYTF
TGTGCCAGCAGGGCGGGACAGGGTTTTGGTGGCTACACCTTC